The clone carrying this T cell receptor (beta chain) was seen a few times. What it binds is not known. The source of the sample is a study of T cells in Graves' hyperthyroidism and ophthalmopathy. For the study at large: Peripheral blood was obtained at initial diagnosis, preceding any treatment. Study-level points and caveats: Before onset, ophthalmopathy was predicted by the model a median approximately 6.7 months earlier.

Trimming at V came to 6 bases and at J to 1 base, leaving 8 bases not matched to a gene. The CDR3 contains 17 residues. The source material, RNA transcripts, was used to amplify TCR beta CDR3 regions. First-round RT-PCR with HTBI primers amplified the TCR CDR3 region. TCRdb analysed the multiplex PCR reads with MiXCR anew, one entry per CDR3 protein. The top ten hold 35% to 40% of the sample, which has approximately 300,000 distinct CDR3 sequences, approximately 18% seen once. Patients were excluded because of uncontrolled infection, other autoimmune disease, pregnancy or lactation. Sequenced: blood. The sequence derives from a man aged 50-60 years with Graves' ophthalmopathy. This sequence joins TRBV12-3 or TRBV12-4 and TRBJ2-6; the match to TRBD1 covers 8 bases. This chain's CDR3 is CASRHRGTASGANVLTF. The CDR3 DNA reads TGTGCCAGCAGACACAGGGGGACGGCATCTGGGGCCAACGTCCTGACTTTC.